This T cell receptor (beta chain) was identified during a study of cytomegalovirus exposure and HLA in healthy donors. The PCR was carried out with 60 Vbeta primers and 13 Jbeta primers. Assay used: immunoSEQ multiplex PCR; TCRdb lists only in-frame clones, some missing. The table has 180,000 or so clones, 78% seen once. V dropped 3 bases and J dropped 0; count of bases not matched to a gene: 7. The CDR3 is 17 amino acids. Per germline, CDR1 SNHLY and CDR2 FYNNEI. This clone has a single count. The sequence came from a female donor in good health and CMV-seronegative. This chain connects TRBV2 to TRBJ2-5; TRBD2 matches at 10 bases. Sequenced material: PBMCs. CDR3 protein: CASSESILAGNQETQYF. CDR3 coding DNA: TGTGCCAGCAGTGAGAGTATACTAGCGGGGAACCAAGAGACCCAGTACTTC.